This TCR beta chain was identified in a study of blood T cell repertoires in COVID-19. In the source study's methods: Counts of nucleated cells, estimated from reference gene primer amplification, were obtained. Sequencing used immunoSEQ multiplex PCR; TCRdb keeps in-frame clones, though not all of them. V and J calls and clone size are as listed in that table; D and trimming were resolved from the DNA. The sample gives 250,000 to 350,000 clones, just under 90% of which show up once; under 3.5% is in the top ten. V dropped 0 bases and J dropped 1 base, with 3 bases sitting between them. Germline loops: CDR1 LGHDT, CDR2 YNNKEL (reference sequence). The length of the CDR3 is 13 residues.

The chain joins TRBV3-1 (or the pseudogene TRBV3-2) to TRBJ1-1; D is unresolved. The origin of this receptor is a woman aged 50 to 65 who had been exposed to COVID-19. The sample was PBMCs or T cells enriched from blood (not recorded which). Here the CDR3 DNA reads TGTGCCAGCAGCCAAGACGGGAACACTGAAGCTTTCTTT. Translating it yields CASSQDGNTEAFF.